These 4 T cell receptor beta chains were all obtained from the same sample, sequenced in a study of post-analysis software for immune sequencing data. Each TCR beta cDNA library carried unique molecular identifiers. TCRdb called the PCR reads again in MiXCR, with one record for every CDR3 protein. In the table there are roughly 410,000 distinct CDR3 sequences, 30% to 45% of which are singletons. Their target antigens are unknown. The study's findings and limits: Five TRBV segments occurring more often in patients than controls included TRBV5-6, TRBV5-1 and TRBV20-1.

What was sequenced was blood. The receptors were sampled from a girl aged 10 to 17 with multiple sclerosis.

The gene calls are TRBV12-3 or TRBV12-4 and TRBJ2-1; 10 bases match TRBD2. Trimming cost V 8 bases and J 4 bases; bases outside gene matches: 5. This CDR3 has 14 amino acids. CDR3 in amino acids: CASRKLAGYNEQFF. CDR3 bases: TGTGCCAGCCGAAAACTAGCGGGATACAATGAGCAGTTCTTC.

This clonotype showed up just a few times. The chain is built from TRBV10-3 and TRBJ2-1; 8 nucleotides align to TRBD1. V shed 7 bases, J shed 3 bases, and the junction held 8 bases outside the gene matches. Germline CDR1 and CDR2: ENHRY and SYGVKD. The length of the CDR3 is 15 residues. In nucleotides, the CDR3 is TGTGCCATCAACGAAGGGGACAGGTTCTACAATGAGCAGTTCTTC. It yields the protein CAINEGDRFYNEQFF.

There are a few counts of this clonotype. CDR3 nucleotide sequence: TGTGCCAGCAGCCAGGGGGTTTATTCACCCCTCCACTTT. Protein: CASSQGVYSPLHF. This chain links TRBV3-1 with TRBJ1-6, with D possibly TRBD1 on 5 matching bases. Germline V gene lookup returns CDR1 LGHDT and CDR2 YNNKEL (reference sequence). V was cut by 3 bases and J by 8 bases, with 8 bases left in between. The CDR3 extends over 13 amino acids. Full variable domain (missing parts from reference TRBV3-1 and TRBJ1-6): DTAVSQTPKYLVTQMGNDKSIKCEQNLGHDTMYWYKQDSKKFLKIMFSYNNKELIINETVPNRFSPKSPDKAHLNLHINSLELGDSAVYFCASSQGVYSPLHFGNGTRLTVT.

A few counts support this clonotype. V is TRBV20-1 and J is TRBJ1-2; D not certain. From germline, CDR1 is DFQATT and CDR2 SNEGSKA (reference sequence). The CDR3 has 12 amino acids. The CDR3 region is CTQLGKEAGYTF. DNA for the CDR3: TGCACTCAACTGGGGAAGGAGGCTGGCTACACCTTC.